Shown below are 16 T cell receptor beta chains from a single sample sequenced in a study of CD8+ T cells in alopecia areata. RNA, once extracted, was reverse transcribed into cDNA for use as the sequencing template. Produced via immunoSEQ multiplex PCR; TCRdb's table is partial and in-frame only. Altogether approximately 98,000 clones are present, about 60% being singletons, with the ten largest covering 20% to 30%. Sequencing input: NKG2D-low CD8+ T cells sorted from blood. Source of these receptors: a human donor with alopecia areata.

The chain uses TRBV11-2 and TRBJ2-1; D not resolved. V shed 0 bases and J shed 2 bases, with 11 bases lying between them. The germline V gene has CDR1 SGHAT and CDR2 FQNNGV. CDR3 length equals 16 residues. CDR3 coding DNA: TGTGCCAGCAGCTTAGATTCTGGCGGCACCTACAATGAGCAGTTCTTC. Translation: CASSLDSGGTYNEQFF.

The chain employs TRBV9 and TRBJ2-1; 9 bases agree with TRBD2. Looked up from germline, CDR1 is SGDLS and CDR2 is YYNGEE. The V gene end was trimmed by 4 bases and the J gene end by 9 bases; junction bases not matched to a gene: 8. The CDR3 contains 14 residues. The CDR3 nucleotides read TGTGCCAGCAGCCCAAACCTAGCGGGATCTGAGCAGTTCTTC. Residues: CASSPNLAGSEQFF.

This clone showed up just a few times. V and J are TRBV27 and TRBJ2-3; 10 bases fit TRBD2. Germline lookup yields CDR1 MNHEY and CDR2 SMNVEV (reference sequence). This CDR3 spans 16 amino acids. V dropped 6 bases and J dropped 2; count of bases not matched to a gene: 8. CDR3 DNA: TGTGCCAGCAGGAAATTTAGCGGGAGGACCACAGATACGCAGTATTTT. Translating it yields CASRKFSGRTTDTQYF.

The chain carries TRBV28 and TRBJ2-7, with 7 bases aligning to TRBD2. This CDR3 comprises 15 residues. Germline V gene data show CDR1 as MDHEN and CDR2 as SYDVKM. The V and J ends lost 1 base and 0 bases, in that order; junction bases with no gene match: 3. In DNA, the CDR3 is TGTGCCAGCAGTTTATTAGGCGGGAGCTCCTACGAGCAGTACTTC. Its protein product is CASSLLGGSSYEQYF.

This clone was observed a handful of times. The V call is TRBV27, the J call TRBJ1-5; D is undetermined. With 3 bases removed from V and 0 bases from J, the gap between germline ends came to 6 bases. There are 14 residues in the CDR3. Germline loops: CDR1 MNHEY, CDR2 SMNVEV (reference sequence). CDR3 sequence (DNA): TGTGCCAGCAGTTTGACGAGTAGCAATCAGCCCCAGCATTTT. Translation gives CASSLTSSNQPQHF.

This rearrangement joins TRBV27 to TRBJ2-7; TRBD1 aligns across 9 bases. The CDR3 length is 17 residues. CDR1 is MNHEY, CDR2 SMNVEV, per germline (reference sequence). With 4 bases clipped from V and 2 bases from J, the junction kept 12 bases outside the gene matches. In nucleotides, the CDR3 is TGTGCCAGCAGTTCCCGGGACAGGGCAACTTACCCCTACGAGCAGTACTTC. Its translation: CASSSRDRATYPYEQYF.

The chain combines TRBV7-6 with TRBJ1-1; 10 nucleotides match TRBD1. The CDR3 is 12 amino acids. The ends lost 8 bases at V and 5 bases at J; junction bases unmatched: 2. Germline CDR1 reads SGHVS; CDR2 reads FNYEAQ. In DNA, the CDR3 is TGTGCCAGCGGGACAGGGGCTACTGAAGCTTTCTTT. This gives the protein CASGTGATEAFF. The full variable domain, completed using reference TRBV7-6 and TRBJ1-1, is GAGVSQSPRYKVTKRGQDVALRCDPISGHVSLYWYRQALGQGPEFLTYFNYEAQQDKSGLPNDRFSAERPEGSISTLTIQRTEQRDSAMYRCASGTGATEAFFGQGTRLTVV.

There are a few counts of this clone. This chain uses TRBV29-1 with TRBJ2-7; possible D gene TRBD1, 6 bases. Trimming took off 3 bases at V and 2 bases at J, with 14 bases between the two ends. From germline, CDR1 is SQVTM and CDR2 ANQGSEA. The CDR3 is 14 residues long. The CDR3 loop reads CSVEVQDRAYEQYF. The CDR3 nucleotides are TGCAGCGTTGAGGTCCAGGACAGAGCCTACGAGCAGTACTTC.

This chain connects TRBV27 to TRBJ2-7, with D possibly being TRBD2 (6 bases). V gave up 8 bases and J gave up 5 bases, with 13 bases separating them. Germline V gene sequence: CDR1 MNHEY, CDR2 SMNVEV (reference sequence). This CDR3 comprises 12 residues. CDR3 in amino acids: CASGRSFHEQYF. CDR3 DNA: TGTGCCAGCGGGAGGAGTTTCCACGAGCAGTACTTC.

In DNA form, the CDR3 reads TGTGCCAGCAGCTTATCGGGGGGAGTCAATGAGCAGTTCTTC. It translates to CASSLSGGVNEQFF. The chain joins TRBV7-3 to TRBJ2-1; 7 bases agree with TRBD2. CDR3 length equals 14 residues. The ends lost 2 bases at V and 6 bases at J; junction bases unmatched: 4. Germline CDR1 and CDR2: SGHTA and FQGTGA. Full variable domain (missing parts from reference TRBV7-3 and TRBJ2-1): GAGVSQTPSNKVTEKGKYVELRCDPISGHTALYWYRQSLGQGPEFLIYFQGTGAADDSGLPNDRFFAVRPEGSVSTLKIQRTERGDSAVYLCASSLSGGVNEQFFGPGTRLTVL.

The V call is TRBV5-6, the J call TRBJ2-1, with D unclear. Trimming removed 5 bases at V and 9 bases at J, with 12 bases between. The length of the CDR3 is 12 residues. Per germline, CDR1 SGHDT and CDR2 YYEEEE. CDR3 in DNA: TGTGCCAGCAGTAGGGTGTCGGGTGAGCAGTTCTTC. As protein: CASSRVSGEQFF.

This chain connects TRBV27 to TRBJ2-4, with D unresolved. This CDR3 is 15 amino acids long. CDR1 MNHEY and CDR2 SMNVEV come from the germline V gene (reference sequence). Trimming removed 6 bases at V and 0 bases at J, with 12 bases between. The DNA for the CDR3 is TGTGCCAGCAGCCGGGCCGTACTAGCCAAAAACATTCAGTACTTC. It codes for CASSRAVLAKNIQYF.

The gene calls are TRBV15 and TRBJ2-7, with 10 bases lining up with TRBD2. V trimming: 0 bases; J trimming: 6 bases; junction bases outside the gene matches: 5. Germline-derived CDR1 and CDR2 are LNHNV and YYDKDF (reference sequence). The CDR3 spans 15 residues. The CDR3 DNA is TGTGCCACCAGCAGAGATCTAGCGGGAGACCTCGAGCAGTACTTC. Its protein product is CATSRDLAGDLEQYF.

The J gene is TRBJ2-2, the V gene TRBV23-1, with D unresolved. TRBV23-1 is classed as an ORF, of uncertain function. This CDR3 is built from 12 residues. With 6 bases removed from V and 3 bases from J, the gap between germline ends came to 5 bases. CDR3 sequence reads: CASRTDTGELFF. The CDR3 DNA reads as TGCGCCAGCAGAACAGACACCGGGGAGCTGTTTTTT.

This clone was counted once. The J gene is TRBJ2-1, the V gene TRBV5-6; D call uncertain. V gave up 0 bases and J gave up 5 bases, with 12 bases separating them. Germline CDR1 SGHDT, CDR2 YYEEEE. This CDR3 spans 15 amino acids. The CDR3 region is CASSLASQRHNEQFF. DNA of the CDR3: TGTGCCAGCAGCTTGGCCTCTCAAAGGCACAATGAGCAGTTCTTC.

A few counts support this clone. Other DNA sequences in this specimen translate into the identical CDR3. J is TRBJ2-1 and V is TRBV29-1; D gene uncertain. Germline V gene data show CDR1 as SQVTM and CDR2 as ANQGSEA. V lost 4 bases to trimming and J lost 6 bases, with 4 bases between them. The CDR3 runs to 10 residues. For the CDR3, the DNA is TGCAGCGTTGGCTCCAATGAGCAGTTCTTC. Protein: CSVGSNEQFF.